This TCR beta chain was captured in a study of T cell changes during pregnancy in multiple sclerosis. Between the trimmed V and J ends, which lost 0 bases and 5 bases, there was a span of 4 bases. This CDR3 has 13 residues. Germline V gene lookup returns CDR1 LNHNV and CDR2 YYDKDF (reference sequence). The data were produced by immunoSEQ multiplex PCR, yet TCRdb's version contains in-frame clones alone and is incomplete. This sample yields over 25,000 clones, of which around 91% are seen a single time; roughly 6.8% belongs to the top ten. The chain recombines TRBV15 with TRBJ2-2, with D unclear. The sequencing used CD8+ T cells from peripheral blood mononuclear cells, collected after pregnancy. The receptor was derived from a female donor with multiple sclerosis, enrolled in a pregnancy study. Here the CDR3 reads CATSRDETGELFF. CDR3 nucleotide sequence: TGTGCCACCAGCAGAGATGAGACCGGGGAGCTGTTTTTT.